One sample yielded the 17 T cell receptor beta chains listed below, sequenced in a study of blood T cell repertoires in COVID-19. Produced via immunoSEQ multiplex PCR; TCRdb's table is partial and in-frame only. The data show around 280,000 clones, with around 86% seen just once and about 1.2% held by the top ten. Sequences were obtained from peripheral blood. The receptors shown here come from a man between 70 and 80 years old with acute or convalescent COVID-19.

CDR3 residues: CASFGLAGGEETQYF. The DNA of the CDR3 is TGTGCCAGCTTCGGACTAGCGGGAGGGGAAGAGACCCAGTACTTC. The gene calls are TRBV18 and TRBJ2-5, with 15 bases that match TRBD2. The CDR3 is 15 amino acids. J lost 3 bases, V lost 7 bases, and 3 bases had no gene match. Per germline, CDR1 KGHSH and CDR2 LQKENI. Complete variable domain (other parts from reference TRBV18 and TRBJ2-5): NAGVMQNPRHLVRRRGQEARLRCSPMKGHSHVYWYRQLPEEGLKFMVYLQKENIIDESGMPKERFSAEFPKEGPSILRIQQVVRGDSAAYFCASFGLAGGEETQYFGPGTRLLVL.

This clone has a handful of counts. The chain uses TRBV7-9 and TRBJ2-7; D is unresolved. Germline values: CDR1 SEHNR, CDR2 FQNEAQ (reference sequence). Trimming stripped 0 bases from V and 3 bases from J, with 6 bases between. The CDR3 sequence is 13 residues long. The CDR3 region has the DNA TGTGCCAGCAGCTTAGCCTCTCGCTACGAGCAGTACTTC. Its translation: CASSLASRYEQYF.

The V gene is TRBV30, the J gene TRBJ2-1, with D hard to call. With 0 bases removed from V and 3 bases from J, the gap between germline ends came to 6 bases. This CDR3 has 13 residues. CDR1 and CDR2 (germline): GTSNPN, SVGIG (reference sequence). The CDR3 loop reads CAWSVQFYNEQFF. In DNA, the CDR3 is TGTGCCTGGAGTGTACAGTTCTACAATGAGCAGTTCTTC.

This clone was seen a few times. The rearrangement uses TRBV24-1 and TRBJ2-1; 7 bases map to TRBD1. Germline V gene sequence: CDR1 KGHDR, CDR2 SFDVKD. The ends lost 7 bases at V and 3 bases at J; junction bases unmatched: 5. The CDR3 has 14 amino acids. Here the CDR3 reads CATRDRMGYNEQFF. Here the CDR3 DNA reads TGTGCCACCAGGGACAGGATGGGCTACAATGAGCAGTTCTTC.

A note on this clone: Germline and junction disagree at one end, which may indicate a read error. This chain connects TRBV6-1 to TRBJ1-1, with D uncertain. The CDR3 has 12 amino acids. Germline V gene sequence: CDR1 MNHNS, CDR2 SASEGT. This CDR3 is CASTETGFSAFF. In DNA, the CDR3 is TGTGCCAGCACTGAAACCGGGTTTTCGGCTTTCTTT.

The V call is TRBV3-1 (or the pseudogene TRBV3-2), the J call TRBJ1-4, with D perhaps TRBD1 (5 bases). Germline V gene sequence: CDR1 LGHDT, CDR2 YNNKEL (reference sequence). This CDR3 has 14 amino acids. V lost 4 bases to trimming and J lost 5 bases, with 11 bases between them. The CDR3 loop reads CASSPGHGNEKLFF. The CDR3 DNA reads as TGTGCCAGCAGCCCAGGACATGGCAATGAAAAACTGTTTTTT.

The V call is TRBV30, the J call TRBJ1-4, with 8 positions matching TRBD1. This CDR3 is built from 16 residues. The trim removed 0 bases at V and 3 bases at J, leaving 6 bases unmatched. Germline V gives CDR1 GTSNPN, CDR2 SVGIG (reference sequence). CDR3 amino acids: CAWSVPATGANEKLFF. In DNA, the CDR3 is TGTGCCTGGAGTGTACCCGCGACAGGGGCTAATGAAAAACTGTTTTTT.

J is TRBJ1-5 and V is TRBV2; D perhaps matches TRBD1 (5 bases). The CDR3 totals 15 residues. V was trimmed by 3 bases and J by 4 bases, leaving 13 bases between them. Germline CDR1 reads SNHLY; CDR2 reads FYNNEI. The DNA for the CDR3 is TGTGCCAGCAGTGAGGGCGGGACCTTAAATCAGCCCCAGCATTTT. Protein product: CASSEGGTLNQPQHF.

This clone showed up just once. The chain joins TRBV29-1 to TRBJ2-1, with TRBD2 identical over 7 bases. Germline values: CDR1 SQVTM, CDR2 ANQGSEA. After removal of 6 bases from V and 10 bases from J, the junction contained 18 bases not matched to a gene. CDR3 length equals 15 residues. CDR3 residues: CSVLWGKRDVGEQFF. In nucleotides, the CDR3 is TGCAGCGTCCTGTGGGGGAAGCGGGATGTCGGCGAGCAGTTCTTC.

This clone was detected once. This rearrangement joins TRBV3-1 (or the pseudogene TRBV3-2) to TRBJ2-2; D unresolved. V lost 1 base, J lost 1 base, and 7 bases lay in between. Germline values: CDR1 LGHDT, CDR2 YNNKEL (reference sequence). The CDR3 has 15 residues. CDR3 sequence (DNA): TGTGCCAGCAGCCAAGTACTATTGAACACCGGGGAGCTGTTTTTT. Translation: CASSQVLLNTGELFF.

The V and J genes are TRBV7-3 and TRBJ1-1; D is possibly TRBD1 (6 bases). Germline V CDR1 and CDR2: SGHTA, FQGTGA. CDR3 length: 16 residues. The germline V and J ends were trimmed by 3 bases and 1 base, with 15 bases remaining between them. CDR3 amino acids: CASSFQAPGQNTEAFF. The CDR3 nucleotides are TGTGCCAGCAGCTTCCAGGCTCCGGGACAGAACACTGAAGCTTTCTTT.

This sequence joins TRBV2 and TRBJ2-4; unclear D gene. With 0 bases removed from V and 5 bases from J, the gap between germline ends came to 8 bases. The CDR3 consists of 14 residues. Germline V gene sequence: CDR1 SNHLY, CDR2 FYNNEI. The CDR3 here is CASSEALGENIQYF. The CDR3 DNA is TGTGCCAGCAGTGAAGCGCTCGGAGAAAACATTCAGTACTTC.

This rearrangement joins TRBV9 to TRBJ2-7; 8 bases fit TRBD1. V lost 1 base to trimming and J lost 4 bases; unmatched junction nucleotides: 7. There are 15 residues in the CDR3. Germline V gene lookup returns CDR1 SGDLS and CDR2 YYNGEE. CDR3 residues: CASSVYPGTGYEQYF. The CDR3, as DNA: TGTGCCAGCAGCGTATATCCCGGGACAGGTTACGAGCAGTACTTC. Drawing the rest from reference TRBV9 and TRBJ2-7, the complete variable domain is DSGVTQTPKHLITATGQRVTLRCSPRSGDLSVYWYQQSLDQGLQFLIQYYNGEERAKGNILERFSAQQFPDLHSELNLSSLELGDSALYFCASSVYPGTGYEQYFGPGTRLTVT.

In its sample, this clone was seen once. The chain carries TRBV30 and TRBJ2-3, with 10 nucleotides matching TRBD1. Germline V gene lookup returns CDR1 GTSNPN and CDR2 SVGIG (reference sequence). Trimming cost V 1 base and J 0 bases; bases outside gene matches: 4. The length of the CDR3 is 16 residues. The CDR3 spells CAWSAPGQGSTDTQYF. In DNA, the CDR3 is TGTGCCTGGAGTGCCCCGGGACAGGGGAGCACAGATACGCAGTATTTT.

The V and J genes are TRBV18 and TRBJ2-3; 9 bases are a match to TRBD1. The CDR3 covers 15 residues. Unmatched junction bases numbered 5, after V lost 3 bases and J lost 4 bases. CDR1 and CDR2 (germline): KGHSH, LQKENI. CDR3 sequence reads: CASSPGQGNADTQYF. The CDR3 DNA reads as TGTGCCAGCTCACCGGGACAGGGTAACGCAGATACGCAGTATTTT. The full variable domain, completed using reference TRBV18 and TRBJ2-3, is NAGVMQNPRHLVRRRGQEARLRCSPMKGHSHVYWYRQLPEEGLKFMVYLQKENIIDESGMPKERFSAEFPKEGPSILRIQQVVRGDSAAYFCASSPGQGNADTQYFGPGTRLTVL.

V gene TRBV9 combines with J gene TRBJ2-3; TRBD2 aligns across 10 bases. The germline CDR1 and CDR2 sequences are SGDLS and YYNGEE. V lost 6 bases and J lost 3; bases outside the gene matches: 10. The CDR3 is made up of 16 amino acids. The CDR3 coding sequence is TGTGCCAGCACCCGGGGAGCGGGAGGGGCGACAGATACGCAGTATTTT. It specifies CASTRGAGGATDTQYF.

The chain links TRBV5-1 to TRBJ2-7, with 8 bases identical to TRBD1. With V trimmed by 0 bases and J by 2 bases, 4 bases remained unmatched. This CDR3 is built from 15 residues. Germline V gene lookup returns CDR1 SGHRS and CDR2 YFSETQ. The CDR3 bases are TGCGCCAGCAGCTTGGGACAGGGGTTAACCTACGAGCAGTACTTC. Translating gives CASSLGQGLTYEQYF.